This entry features one T cell receptor (beta chain) sequence. The antigen remains undetermined. This record belongs to a study of tissue T cells after allogeneic stem cell transplantation. Whole-study findings and limits: Anatomically similar tissues had similar TCR repertoires within each patient.

Only in-frame clones appear in the TCRdb table, and some are missing; sequencing was by immunoSEQ multiplex PCR. The sample consists of some 7,000 clones, just under 80% of them appearing once. The germline gives CDR1 GTSNPN, CDR2 SVGIG (reference sequence). The V gene end was trimmed by 5 bases and the J gene end by 0 bases; junction bases not matched to a gene: 13. This CDR3 region has 17 residues. V usage is TRBV30 and J usage is TRBJ2-3; 8 bases align to TRBD2. This TCR came from a male patient aged 60 or over with steroid-refractory graft-versus-host disease after an allogeneic stem cell transplant. Some T cells may possibly be graft donor cells. The sample was skin, taken at autopsy. DNA for the CDR3: TGTGCCTGGGCCCGAAACCGACTAGCGACAAGCACAGATACGCAGTATTTT. Translating gives CAWARNRLATSTDTQYF.